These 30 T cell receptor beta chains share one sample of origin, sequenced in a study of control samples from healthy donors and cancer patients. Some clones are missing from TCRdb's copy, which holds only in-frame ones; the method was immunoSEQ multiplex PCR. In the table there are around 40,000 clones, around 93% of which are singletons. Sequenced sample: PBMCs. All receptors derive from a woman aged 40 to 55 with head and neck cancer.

This chain's CDR3 is CSVAGYTGGGYTF. In DNA, the CDR3 is TGCAGCGTTGCCGGATATACCGGGGGTGGCTACACCTTC. The chain joins TRBV29-1 to TRBJ1-2; D perhaps matches TRBD1 (5 bases). V was shortened by 4 bases and J by 7 bases, with 16 bases between the two germline ends. The CDR3 loop spans 13 amino acids. Looked up from germline, CDR1 is SQVTM and CDR2 is ANQGSEA.

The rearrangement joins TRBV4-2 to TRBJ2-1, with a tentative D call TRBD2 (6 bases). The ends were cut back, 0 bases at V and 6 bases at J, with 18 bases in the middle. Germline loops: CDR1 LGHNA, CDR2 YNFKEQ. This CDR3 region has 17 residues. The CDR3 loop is CASSQDPQRALFNEQFF. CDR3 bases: TGTGCCAGCAGCCAAGATCCCCAGCGGGCCCTCTTCAATGAGCAGTTCTTC.

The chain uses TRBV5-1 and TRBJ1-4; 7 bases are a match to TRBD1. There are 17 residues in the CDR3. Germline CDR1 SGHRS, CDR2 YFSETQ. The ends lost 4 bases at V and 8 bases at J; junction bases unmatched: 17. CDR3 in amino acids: CASSRGQERIRGEKLFF. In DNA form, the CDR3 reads TGCGCCAGCAGCCGCGGACAGGAAAGGATTAGGGGAGAAAAACTGTTTTTT. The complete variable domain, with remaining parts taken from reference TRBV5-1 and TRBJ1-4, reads KAGVTQTPRYLIKTRGQQVTLSCSPISGHRSVSWYQQTPGQGLQFLFEYFSETQRNKGNFPGRFSGRQFSNSRSEMNVSTLELGDSALYLCASSRGQERIRGEKLFFGSGTQLSVL.

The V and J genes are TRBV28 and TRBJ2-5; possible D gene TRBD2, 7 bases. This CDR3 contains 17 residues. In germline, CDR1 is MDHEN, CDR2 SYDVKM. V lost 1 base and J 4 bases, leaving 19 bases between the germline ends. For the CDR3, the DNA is TGTGCCAGCAGTTTATCGGGGGGCTGGGTAGCGGGAGAGACCCAGTACTTC. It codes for CASSLSGGWVAGETQYF.

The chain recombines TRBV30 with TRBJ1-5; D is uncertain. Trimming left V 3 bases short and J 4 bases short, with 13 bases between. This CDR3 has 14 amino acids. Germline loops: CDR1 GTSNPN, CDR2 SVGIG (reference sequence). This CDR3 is CAWRGISQNQPQHF. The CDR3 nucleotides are TGTGCCTGGAGGGGGATAAGTCAGAATCAGCCCCAGCATTTT.

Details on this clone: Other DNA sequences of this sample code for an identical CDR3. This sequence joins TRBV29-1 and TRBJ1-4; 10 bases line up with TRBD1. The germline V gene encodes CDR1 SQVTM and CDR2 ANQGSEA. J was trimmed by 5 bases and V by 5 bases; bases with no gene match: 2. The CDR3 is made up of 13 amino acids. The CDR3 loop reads CSVTGQGNEKLFF. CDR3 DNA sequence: TGCAGCGTTACGGGACAGGGGAATGAAAAACTGTTTTTT.

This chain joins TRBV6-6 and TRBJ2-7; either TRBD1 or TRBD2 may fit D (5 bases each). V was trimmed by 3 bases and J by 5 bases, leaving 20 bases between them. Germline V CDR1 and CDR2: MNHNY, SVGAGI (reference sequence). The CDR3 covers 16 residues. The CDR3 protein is CASSYFLGTSGNEQYF. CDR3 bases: TGTGCCAGCAGTTATTTTTTAGGGACCTCCGGGAACGAGCAGTACTTC.

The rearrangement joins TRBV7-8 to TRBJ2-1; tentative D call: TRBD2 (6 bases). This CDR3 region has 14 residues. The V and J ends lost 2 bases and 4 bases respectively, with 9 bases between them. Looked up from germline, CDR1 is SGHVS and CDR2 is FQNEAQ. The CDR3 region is CASSLKGLYNEQFF. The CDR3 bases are TGTGCCAGCAGCTTAAAGGGACTTTACAATGAGCAGTTCTTC.

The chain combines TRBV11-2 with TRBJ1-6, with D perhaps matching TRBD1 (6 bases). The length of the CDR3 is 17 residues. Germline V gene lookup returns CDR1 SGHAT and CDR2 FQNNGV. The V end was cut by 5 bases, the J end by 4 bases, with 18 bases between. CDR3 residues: CASSRAVRGQYNSPLHF. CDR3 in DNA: TGTGCCAGCAGCCGCGCCGTTCGGGGACAATATAATTCACCCCTCCACTTT.

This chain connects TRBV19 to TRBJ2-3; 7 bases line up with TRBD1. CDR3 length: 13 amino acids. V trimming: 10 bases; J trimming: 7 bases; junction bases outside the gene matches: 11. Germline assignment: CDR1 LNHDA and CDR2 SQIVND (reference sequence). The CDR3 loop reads CATNRGEGYTQYF. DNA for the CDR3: TGTGCCACCAACAGGGGCGAGGGATATACGCAGTATTTT.

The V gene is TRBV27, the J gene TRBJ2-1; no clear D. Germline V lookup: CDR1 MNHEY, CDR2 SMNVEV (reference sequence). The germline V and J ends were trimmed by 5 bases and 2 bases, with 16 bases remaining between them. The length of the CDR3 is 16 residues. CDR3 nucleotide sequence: TGTGCCAGCAGTGGGGTCAAGCAGGAGACCTACAATGAGCAGTTCTTC. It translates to CASSGVKQETYNEQFF.

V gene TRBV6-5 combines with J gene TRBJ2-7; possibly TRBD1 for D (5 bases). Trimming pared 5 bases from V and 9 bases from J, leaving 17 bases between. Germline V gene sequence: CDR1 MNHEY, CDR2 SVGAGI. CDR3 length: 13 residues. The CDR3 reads CASSPEGQGRQYF. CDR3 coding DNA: TGTGCCAGCAGTCCAGAAGGGCAGGGAAGGCAGTACTTC.

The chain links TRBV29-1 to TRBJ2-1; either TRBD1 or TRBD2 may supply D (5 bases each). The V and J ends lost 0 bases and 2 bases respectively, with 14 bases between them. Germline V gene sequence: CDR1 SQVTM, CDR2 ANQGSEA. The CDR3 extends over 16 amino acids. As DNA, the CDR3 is TGCAGCGTTGAAGATAGGAGGTGGGGACCCTACAATGAGCAGTTCTTC. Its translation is CSVEDRRWGPYNEQFF.

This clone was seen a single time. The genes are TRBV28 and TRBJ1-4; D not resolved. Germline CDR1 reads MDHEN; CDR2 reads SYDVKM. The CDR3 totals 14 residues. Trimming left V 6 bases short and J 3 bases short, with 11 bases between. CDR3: CASRALGANEKLFF. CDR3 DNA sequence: TGTGCCAGCAGGGCGCTTGGAGCTAATGAAAAACTGTTTTTT.

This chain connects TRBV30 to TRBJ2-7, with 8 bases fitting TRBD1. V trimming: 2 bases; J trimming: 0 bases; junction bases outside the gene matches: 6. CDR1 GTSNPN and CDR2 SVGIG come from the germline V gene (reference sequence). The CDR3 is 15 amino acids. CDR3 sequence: CAWSSDRGSSYEQYF. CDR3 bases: TGTGCCTGGAGTTCTGACAGGGGAAGCTCCTACGAGCAGTACTTC.

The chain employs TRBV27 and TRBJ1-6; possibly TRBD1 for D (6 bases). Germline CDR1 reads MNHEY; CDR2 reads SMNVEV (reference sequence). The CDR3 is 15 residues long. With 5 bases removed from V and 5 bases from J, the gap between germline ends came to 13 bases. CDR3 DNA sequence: TGTGCCAGCAGTCAAAGGGGGTTTAATAATTCACCCCTCCACTTT. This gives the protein CASSQRGFNNSPLHF.

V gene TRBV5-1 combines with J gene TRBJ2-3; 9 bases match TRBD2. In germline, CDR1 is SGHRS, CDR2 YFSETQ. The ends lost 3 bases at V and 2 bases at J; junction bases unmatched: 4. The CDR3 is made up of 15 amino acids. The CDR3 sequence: CASSWTSAYTDTQYF. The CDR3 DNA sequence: TGCGCCAGCAGCTGGACTAGCGCATACACAGATACGCAGTATTTT.

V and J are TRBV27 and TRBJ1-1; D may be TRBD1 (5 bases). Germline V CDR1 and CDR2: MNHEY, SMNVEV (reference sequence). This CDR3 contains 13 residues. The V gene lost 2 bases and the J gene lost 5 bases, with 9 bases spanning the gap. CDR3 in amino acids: CASSLGRGTEAFF. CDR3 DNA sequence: TGTGCCAGCAGTTTAGGCCGGGGGACTGAAGCTTTCTTT.

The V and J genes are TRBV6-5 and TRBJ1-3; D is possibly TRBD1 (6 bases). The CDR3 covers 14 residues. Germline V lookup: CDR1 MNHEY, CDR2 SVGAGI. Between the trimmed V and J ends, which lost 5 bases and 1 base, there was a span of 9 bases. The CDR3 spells CASSKTGSGNTIYF. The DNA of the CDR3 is TGTGCCAGCAGTAAAACAGGGTCTGGAAACACCATATATTTT.

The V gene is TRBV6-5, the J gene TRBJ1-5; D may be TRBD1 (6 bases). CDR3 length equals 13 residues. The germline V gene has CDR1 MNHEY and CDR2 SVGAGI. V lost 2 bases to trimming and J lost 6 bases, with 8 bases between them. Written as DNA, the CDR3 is TGTGCCAGCAGTTACCGGGGGGCTCAGCCCCAGCATTTT. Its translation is CASSYRGAQPQHF.

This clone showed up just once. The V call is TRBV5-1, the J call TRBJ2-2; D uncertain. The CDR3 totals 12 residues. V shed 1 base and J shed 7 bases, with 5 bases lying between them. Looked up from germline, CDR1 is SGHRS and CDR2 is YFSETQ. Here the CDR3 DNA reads TGCGCCAGCAGCTTGCTGATCGGGGAGCTGTTTTTT. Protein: CASSLLIGELFF.

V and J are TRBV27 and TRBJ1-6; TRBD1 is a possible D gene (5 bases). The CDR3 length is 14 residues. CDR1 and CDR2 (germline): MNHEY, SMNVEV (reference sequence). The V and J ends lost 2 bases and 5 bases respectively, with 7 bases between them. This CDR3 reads CASSLGTDNSPLHF. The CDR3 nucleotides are TGTGCCAGCAGTTTAGGGACCGATAATTCACCCCTCCACTTT.

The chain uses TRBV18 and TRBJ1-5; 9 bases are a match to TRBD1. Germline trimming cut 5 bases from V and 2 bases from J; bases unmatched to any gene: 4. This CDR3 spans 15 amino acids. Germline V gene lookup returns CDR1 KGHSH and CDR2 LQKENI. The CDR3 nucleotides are TGTGCCAGCTCAGCGACAGGGGGAGGCAATCAGCCCCAGCATTTT. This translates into CASSATGGGNQPQHF.

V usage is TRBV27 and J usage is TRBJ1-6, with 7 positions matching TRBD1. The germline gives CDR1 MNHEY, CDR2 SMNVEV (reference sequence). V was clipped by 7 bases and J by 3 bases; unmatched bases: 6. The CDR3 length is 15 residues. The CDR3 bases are TGTGCCAGCACCAGGACAGGCAACTATAATTCACCCCTCCACTTT. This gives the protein CASTRTGNYNSPLHF.

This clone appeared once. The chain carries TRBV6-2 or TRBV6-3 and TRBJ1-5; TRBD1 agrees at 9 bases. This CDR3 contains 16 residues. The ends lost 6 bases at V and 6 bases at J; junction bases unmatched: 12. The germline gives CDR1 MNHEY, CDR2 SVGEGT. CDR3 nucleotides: TGTGCCAGCAGGCCTACCACAGGGGGCGGGGGTCAGCCCCAGCATTTT. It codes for CASRPTTGGGGQPQHF.

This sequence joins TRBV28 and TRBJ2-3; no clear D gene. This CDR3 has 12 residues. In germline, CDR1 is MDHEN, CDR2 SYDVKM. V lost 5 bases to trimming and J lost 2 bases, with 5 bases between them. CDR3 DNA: TGTGCCAGCAGTGATTACACAGATACGCAGTATTTT. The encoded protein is CASSDYTDTQYF.

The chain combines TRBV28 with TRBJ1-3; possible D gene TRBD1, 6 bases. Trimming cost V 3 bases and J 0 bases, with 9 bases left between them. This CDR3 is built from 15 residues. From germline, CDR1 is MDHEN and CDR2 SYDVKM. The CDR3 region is CASSFGQLSGNTIYF. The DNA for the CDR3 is TGTGCCAGCAGTTTCGGACAGCTCTCTGGAAACACCATATATTTT.

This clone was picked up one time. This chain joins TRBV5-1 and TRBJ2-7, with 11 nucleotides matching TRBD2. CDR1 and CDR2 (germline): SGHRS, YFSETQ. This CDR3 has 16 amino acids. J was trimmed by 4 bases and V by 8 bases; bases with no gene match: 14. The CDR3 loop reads CASQLAGVSPGYEQYF. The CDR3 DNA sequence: TGCGCCAGTCAACTAGCGGGAGTTTCCCCCGGGTACGAGCAGTACTTC.

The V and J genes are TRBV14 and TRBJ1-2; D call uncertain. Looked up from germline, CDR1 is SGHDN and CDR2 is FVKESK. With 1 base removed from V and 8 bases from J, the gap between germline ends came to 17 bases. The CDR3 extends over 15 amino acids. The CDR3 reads CASSQAAGFSGGYTF. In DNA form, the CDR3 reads TGTGCCAGCAGCCAAGCTGCAGGTTTTAGTGGCGGCTACACCTTC. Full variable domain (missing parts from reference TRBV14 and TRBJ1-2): EAGVTQFPSHSVIEKGQTVTLRCDPISGHDNLYWYRRVMGKEIKFLLHFVKESKQDESGMPNNRFLAERTGGTYSTLKVQPAELEDSGVYFCASSQAAGFSGGYTFGSGTRLTVV.

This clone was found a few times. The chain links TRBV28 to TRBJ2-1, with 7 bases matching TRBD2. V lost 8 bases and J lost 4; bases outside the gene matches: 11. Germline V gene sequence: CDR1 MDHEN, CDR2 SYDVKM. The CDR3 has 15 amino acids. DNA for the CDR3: TGTGCCAGCCGACCTGGGGAGGGTGAATACAATGAGCAGTTCTTC. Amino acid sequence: CASRPGEGEYNEQFF.